The next 5 T cell receptor beta chains were all read from a single sample in a study of T cell responses to AZD1222 COVID-19 vaccine. Sequenced by immunoSEQ multiplex PCR; TCRdb stores in-frame clones only, minus some. Of tens of thousands of clones in the sample, roughly 89% are singletons; the top ten hold 9.3%. The input for sequencing was peripheral blood, taken 28 days after the second AZD1222 dose. The source of these receptors is an adult who received the AZD1222 COVID-19 vaccine.

This chain links TRBV4-3 with TRBJ1-2; no firm D call. V lost 0 bases and J 4 bases, leaving 6 bases between the germline ends. CDR3 length: 13 residues. Looked up from germline, CDR1 is LGHNA and CDR2 is YSLEER. CDR3 residues: CASSQEGVYGYTF. DNA for the CDR3: TGCGCCAGCAGCCAAGAGGGAGTCTATGGCTACACCTTC.

The chain is built from TRBV4-3 and TRBJ1-2, with TRBD1 as a possible D gene (5 bases). The ends were cut back, 0 bases at V and 0 bases at J, with 11 bases in the middle. Germline V gene sequence: CDR1 LGHNA, CDR2 YSLEER. The CDR3 has 16 amino acids. The CDR3 protein is CASSQDGGGTNYGYTF. CDR3 coding DNA: TGCGCCAGCAGCCAAGATGGGGGGGGTACTAACTATGGCTACACCTTC.

CDR3 bases: TGTGCCAGCAACCTCGTGGGTGCTGGAAACACCATATATTTT. This sequence encodes CASNLVGAGNTIYF. The V gene is TRBV28, the J gene TRBJ1-3; no firm D call. V was clipped by 7 bases and J by 2 bases, with 12 bases between them. CDR3 length equals 14 residues. Germline CDR1 MDHEN, CDR2 SYDVKM.

The chain recombines TRBV11-2 with TRBJ2-1, with D perhaps matching TRBD2 (6 bases). Germline values: CDR1 SGHAT, CDR2 FQNNGV. V was trimmed by 3 bases and J by 2 bases, leaving 11 bases between them. This CDR3 spans 15 amino acids. In DNA, the CDR3 is TGTGCCAGCAGCTTGGCGGGAACTCCCTACAATGAGCAGTTCTTC. Protein product: CASSLAGTPYNEQFF.

V gene TRBV29-1 combines with J gene TRBJ2-7; D unresolved. CDR3 size: 12 residues. Trimming took 5 bases from V and 5 from J, leaving 13 bases between them. Per germline, CDR1 SQVTM and CDR2 ANQGSEA. CDR3 in DNA: TGCAGCGTTCGTATAGGGCCCAACGAGCAGTACTTC. Translated: CSVRIGPNEQYF.